The T cell receptor (beta chain) under discussion was sequenced for a study of blood T cell repertoires in COVID-19. For the study at large: T cells, B-cell-depleted T cells, or PBMCs supplied cDNA or gDNA.

Profiled with immunoSEQ multiplex PCR; TCRdb holds only in-frame clones, not every one. The sample yields more than 250,000 clones, 65% to 90% seen once. The CDR3 runs to 15 residues. V dropped 0 bases and J dropped 9; count of bases not matched to a gene: 9. Germline CDR1 is MNHEY and CDR2 is SVGAGI. The sequencing sample was made of peripheral blood. This chain uses TRBV6-5 with TRBJ1-2; TRBD1 aligns across 8 bases. The sequence was collected from a man aged 45 to 65 with active or convalescent COVID-19. DNA of the CDR3: TGTGCCAGCAGTTACTCCCGGACAGGGTTAATCAGCTACACCTTC. Its translation is CASSYSRTGLISYTF.